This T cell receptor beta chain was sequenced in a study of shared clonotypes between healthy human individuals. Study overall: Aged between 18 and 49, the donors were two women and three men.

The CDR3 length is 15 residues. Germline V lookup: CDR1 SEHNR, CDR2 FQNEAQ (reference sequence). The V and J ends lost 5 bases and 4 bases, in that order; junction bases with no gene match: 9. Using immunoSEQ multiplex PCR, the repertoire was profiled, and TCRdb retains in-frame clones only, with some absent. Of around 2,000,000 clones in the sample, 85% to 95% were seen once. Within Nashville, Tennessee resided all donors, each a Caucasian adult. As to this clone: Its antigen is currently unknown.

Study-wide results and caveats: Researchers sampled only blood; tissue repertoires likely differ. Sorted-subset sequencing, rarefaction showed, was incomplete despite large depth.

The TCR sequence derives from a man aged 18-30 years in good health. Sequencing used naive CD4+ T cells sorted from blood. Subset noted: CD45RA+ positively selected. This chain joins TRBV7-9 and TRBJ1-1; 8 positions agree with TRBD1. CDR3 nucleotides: TGTGCCAGCAGCGCCCCAGGGGGCAGAGGCACTGAAGCTTTCTTT. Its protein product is CASSAPGGRGTEAFF.